The present TCR beta chain was sequenced within a study of cytomegalovirus exposure and HLA in healthy donors. The PCR ran on 60 Vbeta and 13 Jbeta primers. The protocol was immunoSEQ multiplex PCR, while the TCRdb copy is restricted to in-frame clones and leaves out a portion. The table records about 130,000 clones, around 78% of them present only once. V was clipped by 6 bases and J by 2 bases, with 10 bases between them. The length of the CDR3 is 13 residues. CDR1 and CDR2 (germline): MNHNY, SVGAGI (reference sequence). This clonotype was sampled from a man aged 18 to 30 in good health and CMV-seropositive. V is TRBV6-6 and J is TRBJ2-5; the D gene is possibly TRBD1 (6 bases). What was sequenced was PBMCs. This chain's CDR3 is CASRGQLQETQYF. DNA for the CDR3: TGTGCCAGCAGAGGACAGCTTCAAGAGACCCAGTACTTC.